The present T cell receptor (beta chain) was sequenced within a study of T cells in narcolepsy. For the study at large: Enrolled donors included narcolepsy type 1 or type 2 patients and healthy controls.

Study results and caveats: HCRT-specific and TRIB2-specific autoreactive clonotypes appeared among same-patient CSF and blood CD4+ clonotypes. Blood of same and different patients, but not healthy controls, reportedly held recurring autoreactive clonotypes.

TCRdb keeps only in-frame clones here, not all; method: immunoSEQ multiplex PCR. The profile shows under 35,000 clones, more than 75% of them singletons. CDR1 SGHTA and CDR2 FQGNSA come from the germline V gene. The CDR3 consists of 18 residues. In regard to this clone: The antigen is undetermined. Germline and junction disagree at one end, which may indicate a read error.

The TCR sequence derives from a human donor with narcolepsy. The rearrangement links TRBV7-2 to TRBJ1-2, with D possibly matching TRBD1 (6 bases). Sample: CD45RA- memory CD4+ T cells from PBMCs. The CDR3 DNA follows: TGTGCCAGCAGATTAGAGGGGACATCAGTGTTCTCTAACTATGGCTACACCTTC. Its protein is CASRLEGTSVFSNYGYTF.